The clone carrying this T cell receptor (beta chain) occurred many times. The data stem from a study of blood T cell repertoires in COVID-19. On the study more broadly: COVID-19 samples collected from the United States, Italy and Spain covered acute and convalescent phases. Nucleic acid was either cDNA or gDNA, and it came from T cells, B-cell-depleted T cells, or PBMCs.

Here immunoSEQ multiplex PCR was the method, and the copy in TCRdb shows in-frame clones only, minus some. The profile covers over 65,000 clones, with approximately 86% appearing a single time and about 18% taken by the ten largest. The CDR3 has 15 residues. Germline V CDR1 and CDR2: SGHKS, YYEKEE (reference sequence). V shed 5 bases and J shed 5 bases, with 19 bases lying between them. Sequencing was carried out using peripheral blood. The chain carries TRBV5-5 and TRBJ2-5, with D possibly being TRBD2 (6 bases). This sequence originates from an elderly man with active or convalescent COVID-19. CDR3 DNA: TGTGCCAGCAGTACCGCCGGCACACGGGAGGAGACCCAGTACTTC. This encodes CASSTAGTREETQYF.